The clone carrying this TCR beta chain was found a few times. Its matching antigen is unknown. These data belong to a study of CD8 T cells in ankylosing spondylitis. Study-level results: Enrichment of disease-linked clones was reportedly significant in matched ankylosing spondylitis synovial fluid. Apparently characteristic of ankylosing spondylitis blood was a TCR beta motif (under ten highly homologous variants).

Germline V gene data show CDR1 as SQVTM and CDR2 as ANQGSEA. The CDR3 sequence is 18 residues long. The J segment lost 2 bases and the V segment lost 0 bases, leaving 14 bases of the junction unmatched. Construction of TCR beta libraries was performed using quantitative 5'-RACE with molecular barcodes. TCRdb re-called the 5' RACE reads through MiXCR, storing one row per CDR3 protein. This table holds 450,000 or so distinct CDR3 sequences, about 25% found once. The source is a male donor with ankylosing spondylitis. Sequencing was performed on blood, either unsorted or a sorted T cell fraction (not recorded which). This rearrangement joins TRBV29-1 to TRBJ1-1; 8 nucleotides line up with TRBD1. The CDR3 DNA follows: TGCAGCGTTGAAGATCCTCGGACAGGGTCAAATTACAACACTGAAGCTTTCTTT. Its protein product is CSVEDPRTGSNYNTEAFF.